A selection of T cell receptor beta chains follows, all from one sample in a study of blood T cells in healthy people across ages. A single record per CDR3 protein comes from TCRdb applying MiXCR to the 5' RACE reads. Here the sample spans about a million distinct CDR3 sequences, 30% to 40% being singletons. Material for sequencing was blood. These receptors were collected from a man aged 18 to 29 in good health. Both conserved end residues are part of each CDR3. A D gene is named only where the DNA matches it firmly. The size of a clone is reported for some rows only, either as once, few or many, or as a class for expanded clones.

size	V	J	D	CDR3	DNA
-	TRBV4-1	TRBJ1-1	-	CASSQGDTYTEAFF	TGCGCCAGCAGCCAAGGGGACACCTACACTGAAGCTTTCTTT
few	TRBV6-5	TRBJ1-1	-	CASSYSYRLNTEAFF	TGTGCCAGCAGTTACTCCTACAGGCTGAACACTGAAGCTTTCTTT
many	TRBV29-1	TRBJ2-1	TRBD1	CSARGQGYNEQFF	TGCAGCGCCAGGGGACAGGGGTACAATGAGCAGTTCTTC
-	TRBV18	TRBJ1-5	TRBD1	CASSPPGGGQNQPLHF	TGTGCCAGCTCACCACCTGGTGGGGGACAGAATCAGCCCCTGCATTTT
-	TRBV11-2	TRBJ2-1	TRBD2	CACSSSGGLGDNEQFF	TGTGCCTGCAGCTCAAGTGGGGGACTAGGAGACAATGAGCAGTTCTTC
few	TRBV6-5	TRBJ2-5	-	CASSYGRTRGLETQYF	TGTGCCAGCAGTTACGGCCGGACTCGGGGTCTTGAGACCCAGTACTTC
-	TRBV27	TRBJ2-3	TRBD2	CSSGGALDTQYF	TGCTCCAGCGGGGGGGCCCTGGATACGCAGTATTTT
-	TRBV9	TRBJ1-1	-	CASSVLLGPVIGGAFF	TGTGCCAGCAGCGTCCTACTGGGGCCGGTGATAGGGGGAGCTTTCTTT
-	TRBV3-1	TRBJ2-3	TRBD1	CANSRKPPGQGVPSDTQYF	TGTGCCAACAGCCGAAAGCCTCCGGGACAGGGGGTCCCCTCAGATACGCAGTATTTT
-	TRBV3-1	TRBJ1-4	-	CASSQAGLRTTNEKLFF	TGTGCCAGCAGCCAAGCAGGGCTCCGGACAACTAATGAAAAACTGTTTTTT
-	TRBV7-8	TRBJ2-1	-	CASSPGLREQFF	TGTGCCAGCAGCCCAGGACTACGCGAGCAGTTCTTC
once	TRBV4-1	TRBJ2-2	TRBD1	CASSRGTGIPGELFF	TGCGCCAGCAGCCGCGGGACAGGGATCCCCGGGGAGCTGTTTTTT
once	TRBV7-2	TRBJ1-2	-	CASSPEVYGYTF	TGTGCCAGCAGCCCTGAGGTCTATGGCTACACCTTC
few	TRBV2	TRBJ1-2	-	CASSGANYGYTF	TGTGCCAGCAGCGGGGCGAACTATGGCTACACCTTC
-	TRBV13	TRBJ2-7	-	CASSPGRYSYEQYF	TGTGCCAGCAGCCCCGGCCGATACTCCTACGAGCAGTACTTC
-	TRBV25-1	TRBJ1-6	-	CASSEFGEPPLHF	TGTGCCAGCAGTGAATTCGGGGAGCCACCCCTCCACTTT
few	TRBV5-6	TRBJ1-5	TRBD1	CASSLSRGYQPQHF	TGTGCCAGCAGCTTGAGCAGGGGGTATCAGCCCCAGCATTTT
-	TRBV20-1	TRBJ2-1	TRBD2	CSARDGSGGSYNEQFF	TGCAGTGCTAGAGATGGGTCGGGAGGCTCCTACAATGAGCAGTTCTTC
-	TRBV6-5	TRBJ1-1	TRBD1	CASSRNRGWNTEAFF	TGTGCCAGCAGCCGCAACAGGGGTTGGAACACTGAAGCTTTCTTT
few	TRBV10-3	TRBJ2-3	-	CAISSGPGDTQYF	TGTGCCATCAGCTCTGGACCGGGAGATACGCAGTATTTT
-	TRBV27	TRBJ2-1	-	CASSLFMSSLYNEQFF	TGTGCCAGCAGTTTATTTATGTCGAGTTTATACAATGAGCAGTTCTTC
few	TRBV29-1	TRBJ1-2	-	CSVALRGRSYGYTF	TGCAGCGTTGCGCTCAGGGGACGGAGCTATGGCTACACCTTC
few	TRBV7-9	TRBJ1-1	-	CASSPGGKNTEAFF	TGTGCCAGCAGCCCCGGTGGAAAGAACACTGAAGCTTTCTTT
-	TRBV4-1	TRBJ2-1	-	CASSPRDNFNNEQFF	TGCGCCAGCAGCCCCCGGGACAATTTCAACAATGAGCAGTTCTTC
-	TRBV18	TRBJ1-2	TRBD1	CASSPPVRGSGYTF	TGTGCCAGCTCACCACCGGTCAGGGGGTCTGGCTACACCTTC
-	TRBV12-3/TRBV12-4	TRBJ1-1	-	CASSQGVGGKKAFF	TGTGCCAGCAGCCAAGGGGTCGGTGGGAAGAAAGCTTTCTTT
-	TRBV3-1	TRBJ2-2	-	CASSQSRTVNTGELFF	TGTGCCAGCAGCCAATCCAGGACAGTGAACACCGGGGAGCTGTTTTTT
few	TRBV12-3/TRBV12-4	TRBJ2-2	-	CASSEDQGNTGELFF	TGTGCCAGCAGTGAGGATCAGGGGAACACCGGGGAGCTGTTTTTT
-	TRBV7-9	TRBJ2-5	-	CASSLARFQETQYF	TGTGCCAGCAGCTTAGCCAGATTCCAAGAGACCCAGTACTTC
few	TRBV29-1	TRBJ1-2	-	CSAREGIYGYTF	TGCAGCGCCCGGGAGGGTATCTATGGCTACACCTTC
-	TRBV7-2	TRBJ2-1	-	CASSLDAGMEGYYNEQFF	TGTGCCAGCAGCTTAGACGCCGGGATGGAGGGATATTACAATGAGCAGTTCTTC
-	TRBV7-2	TRBJ2-3	TRBD2	CASSLFSGGRDTQYF	TGTGCCAGCAGCTTATTTAGCGGGGGCAGAGATACGCAGTATTTT
-	TRBV11-2	TRBJ1-4	-	CASSLRAGGPEKLFF	TGTGCCAGCAGCTTAAGGGCCGGGGGCCCTGAAAAACTGTTTTTT
-	TRBV7-2	TRBJ1-5	-	CASSSGSAQHF	TGTGCCAGCAGCTCCGGCAGCGCCCAGCATTTT
few	TRBV5-1	TRBJ1-1	TRBD1	CASSRGQGGSAEAFF	TGCGCCAGCAGCCGAGGACAGGGAGGTTCGGCTGAAGCTTTCTTT
-	TRBV12-3/TRBV12-4	TRBJ2-7	-	CASSWLDNEQYF	TGTGCCAGCAGTTGGCTCGACAATGAGCAGTACTTC
-	TRBV7-2	TRBJ2-5	-	CASSLVTGQETQYF	TGTGCCAGCAGCTTAGTTACGGGACAAGAGACCCAGTACTTC
once	TRBV6-2/TRBV6-3	TRBJ1-1	-	CASRPWGGELNTEAFF	TGTGCCAGCAGACCCTGGGGGGGGGAGCTAAACACTGAAGCTTTCTTT
few	TRBV29-1	TRBJ1-2	-	CSGEGGRDGYTF	TGCAGCGGCGAAGGGGGAAGGGATGGCTACACCTTC
-	TRBV21-1	TRBJ2-3	-	CASSKSDGTVGDTQYF	TGTGCCAGCAGCAAATCCGACGGGACAGTTGGAGATACGCAGTATTTT
-	TRBV7-3	TRBJ2-1	-	CASSSEGRYYNEQFF	TGTGCCAGCAGCTCCGAGGGCAGGTACTACAATGAGCAGTTCTTC
-	TRBV2	TRBJ2-5	-	CASSDAGTGVETQYF	TGTGCCAGCAGTGATGCGGGCACAGGTGTGGAGACCCAGTACTTC
-	TRBV12-3/TRBV12-4	TRBJ2-2	TRBD2	CASSLSGGSGTGELFF	TGTGCCAGCAGTTTATCGGGGGGAAGTGGGACCGGGGAGCTGTTTTTT
few	TRBV27	TRBJ2-1	TRBD2	CASSFRTSGVSEQFF	TGTGCCAGCAGTTTTAGGACTAGCGGGGTAAGCGAGCAGTTCTTC
-	TRBV2	TRBJ1-2	-	CASSEAGQSYGYTF	TGTGCCAGCAGTGAAGCAGGGCAGTCCTATGGCTACACCTTC
few	TRBV4-2	TRBJ2-7	-	CASSQNYYYEQYF	TGTGCCAGCAGCCAGAACTATTACTACGAGCAGTACTTC
few	TRBV10-3	TRBJ1-4	-	CAISAAETGQNEKLFF	TGTGCCATCAGTGCCGCGGAGACAGGACAGAATGAAAAACTGTTTTTT
few	TRBV6-5	TRBJ1-6	TRBD1	CASSLNRGYSPLHF	TGTGCCAGCAGCCTTAACAGGGGTTATTCACCCCTCCACTTT
-	TRBV6-6	TRBJ1-1	-	CASRTSRETEAFF	TGTGCCAGCAGAACAAGTCGGGAAACTGAAGCTTTCTTT
-	TRBV5-1	TRBJ2-3	TRBD2	CASTPPGLAHGTHTDTQYF	TGCGCCAGCACCCCTCCGGGACTAGCTCATGGGACACACACAGATACGCAGTATTTT
-	TRBV18	TRBJ1-1	-	CASSPPNSATEAFF	TGTGCCAGCTCACCCCCCAACTCGGCCACTGAAGCTTTCTTT